What follows is one T cell receptor (beta chain) and its context. Its antigen remains unknown. This record belongs to a study of graft-versus-host responses after intestinal transplantation. Across the study: Among the recipients, all got anti-thymocyte globulin induction and then tacrolimus and steroids for approximately 3 years.

Study results and caveats: Recipient-marrow GvH clones were detected, some having first appeared in ileum or blood.

Generated by immunoSEQ multiplex PCR, the TCRdb table keeps only in-frame clones and is missing some. The sample gives approximately 76,000 clones, nearly 85% of which show up once; roughly 0.4% is in the top ten. The CDR3 sequence is 15 residues long. V was pared by 0 bases and J by 5 bases, with 10 bases between. The germline V gene encodes CDR1 SGHDN and CDR2 FVKESK. This TCR was recovered from a human donor who was the organ donor for an intestinal transplant. Sequences were derived from unstimulated CD4+ T cells sorted from spleen or lymph node cells, sampled before transplant. This chain joins TRBV14 and TRBJ1-4; D is uncertain. This CDR3 reads CASSQEFYSNEKLFF. The DNA for the CDR3 is TGTGCCAGCAGCCAAGAGTTCTACTCGAATGAAAAACTGTTTTTT.